Described below is a single T cell receptor beta chain sequence and its context. This CDR3 is built from 15 residues. The germline V gene encodes CDR1 MNHEY and CDR2 SMNVEV (reference sequence). The V and J ends lost 6 bases and 3 bases respectively, with 15 bases between them. As the sequencing template, cDNA was produced by extracting RNA and reverse transcribing it. Generated by immunoSEQ multiplex PCR, the TCRdb table keeps only in-frame clones and is missing some. The sample has 75,000 to 100,000 clones, roughly two fifths seen once. The data are from a study of CD8+ T cells in alopecia areata. The chain has TRBV27 and TRBJ2-4; no firm D call. The clonotype comes from a human donor with alopecia areata. The specimen was CD4+ T cells sorted from blood. CDR3 in amino acids: CASSRAATGKNIQYF. CDR3 DNA: TGTGCCAGCAGCCGCGCCGCGACCGGCAAAAACATTCAGTACTTC.